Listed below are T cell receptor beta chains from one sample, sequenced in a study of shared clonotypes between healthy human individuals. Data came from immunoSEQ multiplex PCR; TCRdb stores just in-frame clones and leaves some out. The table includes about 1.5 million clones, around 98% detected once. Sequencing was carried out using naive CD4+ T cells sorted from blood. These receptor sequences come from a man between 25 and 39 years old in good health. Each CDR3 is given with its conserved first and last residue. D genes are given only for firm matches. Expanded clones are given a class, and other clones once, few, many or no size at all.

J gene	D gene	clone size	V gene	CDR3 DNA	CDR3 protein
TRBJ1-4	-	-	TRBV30	TGTGCCTGGAGTGTACGAGGGAGGGAAAAACTGTTTTTT	CAWSVRGREKLFF
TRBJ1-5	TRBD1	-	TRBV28	TGTGCCAGCAGTTCCCCAGGGGGATATAGCAATCAGCCCCAGCATTTT	CASSSPGGYSNQPQHF
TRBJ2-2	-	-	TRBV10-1	TGCGCCAGCAGTGATGGTGCATTCTCCGGGGAGCTGTTTTTT	CASSDGAFSGELFF
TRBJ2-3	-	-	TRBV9	TGTGCCAGCAGCCCTCAGACCTCCACAGATACGCAGTATTTT	CASSPQTSTDTQYF
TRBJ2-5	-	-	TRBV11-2	TGTGCCAGCAGCTCCCGGACCCAAGAGACCCAGTACTTC	CASSSRTQETQYF
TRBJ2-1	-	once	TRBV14	TGTGCCAGCAGCTTCGAACTAGCCCGTAGAAATGAGCAGTTCTTC	CASSFELARRNEQFF
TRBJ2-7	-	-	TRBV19	TGTGCCAGTAGAGCCGGGAACTACGAGCAGTACTTC	CASRAGNYEQYF
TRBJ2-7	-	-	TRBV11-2	TGTGCCAGCAGCCGTGGCCCTACCTACGAGCAGTACTTC	CASSRGPTYEQYF
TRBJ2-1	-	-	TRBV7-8	TGTGCCAGCAGCTCCCACCGGGTGACAGCGGGCTACAATGAGCAGTTCTTC	CASSSHRVTAGYNEQFF
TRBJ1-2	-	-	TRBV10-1	TGCGCCAGCAGTGATCGGGCAGGGGTTGGCTACACCTTC	CASSDRAGVGYTF
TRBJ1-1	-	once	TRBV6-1	TGTGCCAGCAGCCATTTGGGTGTTGCTTTCTTT	CASSHLGVAFF
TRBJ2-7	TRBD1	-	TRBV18	TGTGCCAGCTCACACCGTCGAGAACAGGGGGCGGTCCACGAGCAGTACTTC	CASSHRREQGAVHEQYF
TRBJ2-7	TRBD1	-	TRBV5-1	TGCGCCAGCAGCAGGGACAGGGAGGTACCACGCTACGAGCAGTACTTC	CASSRDREVPRYEQYF
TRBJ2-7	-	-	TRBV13	TGTGCCAGCAGACGGAGCGGGTCTAGCTACGAGCAGTACTTC	CASRRSGSSYEQYF
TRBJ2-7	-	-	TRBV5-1	TGCGCCAGCAGCTTGGCCATCCGGGACTCCACCTACGAGCAGTACTTC	CASSLAIRDSTYEQYF
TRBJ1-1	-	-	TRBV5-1	TGCGCCAGCAGCTTGATTGGGGGAAACACTGAAGCTTTCTTT	CASSLIGGNTEAFF
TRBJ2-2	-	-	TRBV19	TGTGCCAGTAGTATTCCGACTAGAGGTTCTGTCGCCGGGGAGCTGTTTTTT	CASSIPTRGSVAGELFF
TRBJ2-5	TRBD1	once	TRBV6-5	TGTGCCAGCAGGGGTAGGGGGCGACAAGAGACCCAGTACTTC	CASRGRGRQETQYF
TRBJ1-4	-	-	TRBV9	TGTGCCAGCAGCAGCGGAACTCATGAAAAACTGTTTTTT	CASSSGTHEKLFF
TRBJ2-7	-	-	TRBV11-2	TGTGCCAGCAGCTTAGCACCAGATTCAATCGGGCTCTTC	CASSLAPDSIGLF
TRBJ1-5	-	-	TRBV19	TGTGCCAGTAGTATCCCAGGGGCCCGTCAGCCCCAGCATTTT	CASSIPGARQPQHF
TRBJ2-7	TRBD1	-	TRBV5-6	TGTGCCAGCAGCTTGTTCCCGGGCGACAGGGTATACGAGCAGTACTTC	CASSLFPGDRVYEQYF
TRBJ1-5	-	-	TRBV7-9	TGTGCCAGCAGCTTAGGCGAACGGGGAATGAGAAATCAGCCCCAGCATTTT	CASSLGERGMRNQPQHF
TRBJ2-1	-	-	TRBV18	TGTGCCAGCTCACCTTCCAGGGATTCTGAGCAGTTCTTC	CASSPSRDSEQFF
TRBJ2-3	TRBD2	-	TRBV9	TGTGCCAGCAGCGTAGCTAGTAGCGGGATGACAGATACGCAGTATTTT	CASSVASSGMTDTQYF
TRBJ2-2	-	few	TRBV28	TGTGCCAGCAGACCACAGGGGAACACCGGGGAGCTGTTTTTT	CASRPQGNTGELFF
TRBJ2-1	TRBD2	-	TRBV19	TGTGCCAGCCGGACTAGCGGGACGCGTGAGCAGTTCTTC	CASRTSGTREQFF
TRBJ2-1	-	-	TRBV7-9	TGTGCCAGCAGCCCCTTGACAGGTTCCTACAATGAGCAGTTCTTC	CASSPLTGSYNEQFF